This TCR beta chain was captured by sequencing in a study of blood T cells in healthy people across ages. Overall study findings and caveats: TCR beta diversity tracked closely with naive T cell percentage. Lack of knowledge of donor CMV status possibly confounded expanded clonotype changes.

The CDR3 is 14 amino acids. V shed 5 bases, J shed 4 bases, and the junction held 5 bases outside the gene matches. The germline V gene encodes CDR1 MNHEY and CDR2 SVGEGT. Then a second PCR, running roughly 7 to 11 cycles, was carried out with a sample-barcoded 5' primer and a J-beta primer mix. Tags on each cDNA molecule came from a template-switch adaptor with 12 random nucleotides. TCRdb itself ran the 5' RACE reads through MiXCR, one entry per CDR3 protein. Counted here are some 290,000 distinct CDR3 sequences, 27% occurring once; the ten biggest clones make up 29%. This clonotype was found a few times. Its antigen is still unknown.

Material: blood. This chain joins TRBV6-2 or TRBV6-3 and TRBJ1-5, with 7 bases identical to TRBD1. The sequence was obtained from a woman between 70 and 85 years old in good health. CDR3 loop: CASSLKQGNQPQHF. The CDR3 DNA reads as TGTGCCAGCAGTCTCAAACAGGGGAATCAGCCCCAGCATTTT.